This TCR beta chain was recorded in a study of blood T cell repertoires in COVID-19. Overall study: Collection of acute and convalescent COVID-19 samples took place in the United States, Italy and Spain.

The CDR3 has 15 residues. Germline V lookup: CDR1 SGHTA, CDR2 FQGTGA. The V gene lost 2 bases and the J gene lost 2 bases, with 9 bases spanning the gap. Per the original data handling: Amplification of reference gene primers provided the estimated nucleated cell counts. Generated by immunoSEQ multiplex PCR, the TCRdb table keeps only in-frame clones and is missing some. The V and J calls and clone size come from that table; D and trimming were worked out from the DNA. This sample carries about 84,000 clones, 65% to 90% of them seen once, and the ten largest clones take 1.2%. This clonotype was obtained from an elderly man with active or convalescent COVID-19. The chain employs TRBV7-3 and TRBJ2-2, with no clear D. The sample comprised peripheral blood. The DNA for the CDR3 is TGTGCCAGCAGCTTAGGGCTGGGTAACACCGGGGAGCTGTTTTTT. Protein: CASSLGLGNTGELFF.